Following are 19 T cell receptor beta chains from one sample sequenced in a study of blood T cell repertoires in COVID-19. TCRdb's table, derived via immunoSEQ multiplex PCR, lists solely in-frame clones and lacks some. There are 100,000 to 150,000 clones in the sample; about 88% occur only once, and approximately 1.2% lies in the top ten. What was sequenced was peripheral blood. These receptors originate from an elderly woman with acute or convalescent COVID-19.

This chain uses TRBV5-1 with TRBJ1-2; D is possibly TRBD1 (6 bases). Germline CDR1 reads SGHRS; CDR2 reads YFSETQ. Trimming pared 0 bases from V and 5 bases from J, leaving 17 bases between. The CDR3 has 16 amino acids. DNA for the CDR3: TGCGCCAGCAGCTTGGCTCGTCCAGGGAGGGGGTATGGCTACACCTTC. This translates into CASSLARPGRGYGYTF.

This chain connects TRBV21-1 to TRBJ2-6; no DNA check was done on the table's D call, TRBD2. TRBV21-1 is a listed pseudogene. The CDR3 is 19 amino acids. The CDR3 nucleotides are TGTGCCAGCAGCAAAAGCAGAAAAAGTCGGGGTCCCGGGGCCAACGTCCTGACTTTC. Translating it yields CASSKSRKSRGPGANVLTF.

The chain is built from TRBV29-1 and TRBJ2-1; 10 bases align to TRBD2. The CDR3 sequence is 16 residues long. Trimming cost V 1 base and J 2 bases; bases outside gene matches: 5. Germline CDR1 and CDR2: SQVTM and ANQGSEA. The CDR3 is CSVEGSLAGAYNEQFF. The CDR3, as DNA: TGCAGCGTTGAAGGCAGTCTAGCGGGGGCCTACAATGAGCAGTTCTTC.

This clone was seen a single time. The rearrangement links TRBV7-8 to TRBJ2-4; possible D gene TRBD1, 5 bases. Germline lookup yields CDR1 SGHVS and CDR2 FQNEAQ. Trimming left V 5 bases short and J 3 bases short, with 17 bases between. The CDR3 loop spans 16 amino acids. CDR3 loop: CASSLDSFLVKNIQYF. The CDR3 bases are TGTGCCAGCAGCCTCGACAGTTTTCTGGTCAAAAACATTCAGTACTTC.

The chain employs TRBV7-2 and TRBJ2-3; TRBD2 matches at 9 bases. The CDR3 contains 15 residues. V lost 5 bases, J lost 2 bases, and 5 bases stayed unmatched. Germline assignment: CDR1 SGHTA and CDR2 FQGNSA. The CDR3 protein is CASSPAGLATDTQYF. The CDR3 DNA reads TGTGCCAGCAGCCCGGCGGGACTAGCCACAGATACGCAGTATTTT.

The chain recombines TRBV19 with TRBJ1-5; no reliable D call. Germline lookup yields CDR1 LNHDA and CDR2 SQIVND (reference sequence). The CDR3 length is 12 residues. Trimming cost V 5 bases and J 4 bases, with 6 bases left between them. CDR3 sequence reads: CASSATNQPQHF. The DNA of the CDR3 is TGTGCCAGTAGTGCTACTAATCAGCCCCAGCATTTT. Together with reference TRBV19 and TRBJ1-5, the CDR3 gives the full variable domain: DGGITQSPKYLFRKEGQNVTLSCEQNLNHDAMYWYRQDPGQGLRLIYYSQIVNDFQKGDIAEGYSVSREKKESFPLTVTSAQKNPTAFYLCASSATNQPQHFGDGTRLSIL.

The V call is TRBV10-1, the J call TRBJ1-1, with 12 positions matching TRBD1. Germline values: CDR1 WNHNN, CDR2 SYGVQD (reference sequence). This CDR3 spans 19 amino acids. The J segment lost 1 base and the V segment lost 0 bases, leaving 9 bases of the junction unmatched. The CDR3 DNA follows: TGCGCCAGCAGTGAGTCCCGGGGGACAGGGGGCCGATGGAACACTGAAGCTTTCTTT. It is translated as CASSESRGTGGRWNTEAFF.

This chain links TRBV6-6 with TRBJ1-2; TRBD1 might be the D (5 bases). Germline CDR1 MNHNY, CDR2 SVGAGI (reference sequence). Trimming took 2 bases from V and 7 from J, leaving 17 bases between them. The CDR3 loop spans 15 amino acids. The DNA of the CDR3 is TGTGCCAGCAGTTACATGGGGGGACCGACAGTTGGCTACACCTTC. Its translation: CASSYMGGPTVGYTF.

The J gene is TRBJ2-1, the V gene TRBV19; TRBD1 matches 7 bases. Unmatched junction bases numbered 7, after V lost 5 bases and J lost 0 bases. The CDR3 has 16 residues. Germline V gives CDR1 LNHDA, CDR2 SQIVND (reference sequence). The CDR3 nucleotides are TGTGCCAGTAGTCGCTTGGCAGGGGGCTCCTACAATGAGCAGTTCTTC. Its protein product is CASSRLAGGSYNEQFF.

The chain uses TRBV3-1 (or the pseudogene TRBV3-2) and TRBJ2-7, with D unclear. Trimming shortened V by 4 bases and J by 5 bases, and 21 bases separated the two germline ends. Germline V gene sequence: CDR1 LGHDT, CDR2 YNNKEL (reference sequence). CDR3 length: 16 amino acids. In DNA form, the CDR3 reads TGTGCCAGCAGCCCAAGGCCTCGGGTTAGTGAAAACGAGCAGTACTTC. It translates to CASSPRPRVSENEQYF.

V gene TRBV25-1 combines with J gene TRBJ1-2, with TRBD1 matching over 9 bases. The CDR3 runs to 15 residues. With 4 bases clipped from V and 4 bases from J, the junction kept 7 bases outside the gene matches. Germline CDR1 reads MGHDK; CDR2 reads SYGVNS. CDR3 DNA: TGTGCCAGCAGTGGTCCGGGACAGGGAGCCTATGGCTACACCTTC. Amino acid sequence: CASSGPGQGAYGYTF.

CDR3 sequence reads: CSASHSGNTIYF. In DNA, the CDR3 is TGCAGTGCTAGTCACTCTGGAAACACCATATATTTT. The chain has TRBV20-1 and TRBJ1-3, with D uncertain. Germline assignment: CDR1 DFQATT and CDR2 SNEGSKA (reference sequence). V dropped 3 bases and J dropped 0 bases, with 3 bases sitting between them. The CDR3 sequence is 12 residues long.

The rearrangement links TRBV27 to TRBJ2-3; possible D gene TRBD1, 7 bases. The CDR3 runs 18 residues. V dropped 2 bases and J dropped 2 bases, with 20 bases sitting between them. Germline V gene data show CDR1 as MNHEY and CDR2 as SMNVEV (reference sequence). The CDR3 spells CASSLGGGGKRSTDTQYF. The CDR3 DNA reads TGTGCCAGCAGTTTAGGAGGGGGCGGGAAGAGATCCACAGATACGCAGTATTTT.

This chain links TRBV5-1 with TRBJ2-7; no reliable D call. Germline V lookup: CDR1 SGHRS, CDR2 YFSETQ. The CDR3 is 13 amino acids. Trimming took 1 base from V and 7 from J, leaving 12 bases between them. The CDR3, as DNA: TGCGCCAGCAGCTTGTCTTCAATCGAGGAGCAGTACTTC. It translates to CASSLSSIEEQYF.

The chain joins TRBV7-8 to TRBJ2-2, with 8 bases aligning to TRBD2. Germline V gene lookup returns CDR1 SGHVS and CDR2 FQNEAQ. The CDR3 covers 20 residues. With V trimmed by 4 bases and J by 1 base, 17 bases remained unmatched. CDR3 in DNA: TGTGCCAGCAGCTCTAATAGCATATACCTCGCGGGAGGGAACACCGGGGAGCTGTTTTTT. It encodes CASSSNSIYLAGGNTGELFF. The full variable domain, its missing parts supplied by reference TRBV7-8 and TRBJ2-2, is GAGVSQSPRYKVAKRGQDVALRCDPISGHVSLFWYQQALGQGPEFLTYFQNEAQLDKSGLPSDRFFAERPEGSVSTLKIQRTQQEDSAVYLCASSSNSIYLAGGNTGELFFGEGSRLTVL.

The J gene is TRBJ1-4, the V gene TRBV27; 8 positions match TRBD1. The trim removed 4 bases at V and 7 bases at J, leaving 11 bases unmatched. The germline V gene has CDR1 MNHEY and CDR2 SMNVEV (reference sequence). The CDR3 runs 16 residues. DNA for the CDR3: TGTGCCAGCAGTTCTCTAGCTGACAGGGGACGTGAAAAACTGTTTTTT. Its translation is CASSSLADRGREKLFF.

V usage is TRBV6-1 and J usage is TRBJ1-2, with a tentative D call TRBD1 (6 bases). CDR1 and CDR2 from the germline V gene are MNHNS and SASEGT. The V end was cut by 1 base, the J end by 8 bases, with 17 bases between. There are 15 residues in the CDR3. This chain's CDR3 is CASSEVLPGGRGYTF. The CDR3 bases are TGTGCCAGCAGTGAAGTCTTGCCGGGGGGCAGGGGCTACACCTTC.

The rearrangement uses TRBV15 and TRBJ2-1; 11 nucleotides align to TRBD2. The CDR3 covers 14 residues. Germline lookup yields CDR1 LNHNV and CDR2 YYDKDF (reference sequence). V dropped 10 bases and J dropped 5; count of bases not matched to a gene: 7. CDR3 region: CAKNVAGGNNEQFF. In nucleotides, the CDR3 is TGTGCCAAGAACGTAGCGGGGGGGAACAATGAGCAGTTCTTC. Full variable domain (outside the CDR3, taken from reference TRBV15 and TRBJ2-1): DAMVIQNPRYQVTQFGKPVTLSCSQTLNHNVMYWYQQKSSQAPKLLFHYYDKDFNNEADTPDNFQSRRPNTSFCFLDIRSPGLGDTAMYLCAKNVAGGNNEQFFGPGTRLTVL.

The chain is built from TRBV24-1 and TRBJ2-3; 9 bases are shared with TRBD1. V was clipped by 5 bases and J by 4 bases; unmatched bases: 9. In germline, CDR1 is KGHDR, CDR2 SFDVKD. The CDR3 is made up of 16 amino acids. The CDR3 is CATSVGGTGRPDTQYF. The CDR3 DNA reads as TGTGCCACCAGTGTAGGAGGGACAGGGCGGCCAGATACGCAGTATTTT.